Below, 2 T cell receptor beta chains from the same sample are listed, as sequenced in a study of glioma-infiltrating T cells after dendritic cell vaccination. This table comes from immunoSEQ multiplex PCR, and its TCRdb copy is limited to in-frame clones, with some not included. The sample shows tens of thousands of clones, 85% to 90% of them seen only once. The material was blood, obtained before dendritic cell vaccination. The receptor source for this set is a human donor with glioblastoma.

V and J are TRBV18 and TRBJ2-4; D is ambiguous. This CDR3 region has 14 residues. Germline CDR1 KGHSH, CDR2 LQKENI. V lost 0 bases and J 0 bases, leaving 3 bases between the germline ends. The CDR3 DNA reads as TGTGCCAGCTCACCACCGGCAGCCAAAAACATTCAGTACTTC. Its protein is CASSPPAAKNIQYF.

CDR3: CASSPGRVETQYF. CDR3 DNA sequence: TGTGCCAGCAGCCCCGGGAGGGTTGAGACCCAGTACTTC. This chain uses TRBV7-2 with TRBJ2-5, with 8 positions matching TRBD2. V lost 5 bases, J lost 5 bases, and 4 bases stayed unmatched. This CDR3 has 13 amino acids. The germline V gene has CDR1 SGHTA and CDR2 FQGNSA.